Here is one TCR beta chain with its context. At the DNA level, this CDR3 is encoded by other sequences in the same sample as well. Per the original data handling: Quantification of nucleated cells was approximated via reference gene primer amplification. Some clones are missing from TCRdb's copy, which holds only in-frame ones; the method was immunoSEQ multiplex PCR. That table furnishes V, J and clone size, whereas the DNA furnished D and trimming. Altogether over 150,000 clones are present, 87% being singletons, with the ten largest covering 3.5% to 4%. V lost 5 bases, J lost 2 bases, and 6 bases stayed unmatched. The CDR3 runs to 15 residues. Germline assignment: CDR1 LNHDA and CDR2 SQIVND (reference sequence). The sample comes from a study of blood T cell repertoires in COVID-19. Study-level background: Sites across the United States, Italy and Spain contributed samples from acute and convalescent COVID-19. PBMCs, B-cell-depleted T cells, or T cells provided the cDNA or gDNA that made up the material.

The clonotype originates from a woman aged 55-69 years who had recovered from COVID-19. The J gene is TRBJ2-1, the V gene TRBV19, with 7 bases lining up with TRBD1. Material: peripheral blood. CDR3 nucleotide sequence: TGTGCCAGTAGTCCCAGACAGGGAACCTACAATGAGCAGTTCTTC. Translating gives CASSPRQGTYNEQFF.